What follows are 10 T cell receptor beta chains derived from one specimen sequenced in a study of T cells in Graves' hyperthyroidism and ophthalmopathy. Amplification yielded TCR beta CDR3 regions, with RNA transcripts as the source. HTBI primers were used for first-round RT-PCR of the TCR CDR3. TCRdb re-analysed the multiplex PCR reads in MiXCR, keeping a single row per CDR3 protein. The data contain 400,000 to 500,000 distinct CDR3 sequences, roughly 15% of them singletons. Sequencing input: blood. Every receptor here comes from a man aged 18 to 29 with Graves' ophthalmopathy.

This clonotype was detected only once. At one of its ends the junction is not consistent with the germline gene, which may arise from a read error. The V call is TRBV14, the J call TRBJ2-5; the D gene is possibly TRBD2 (5 bases). The V gene's germline CDR1 is SGHDN and CDR2 FVKESK. CDR3 length: 17 residues. The CDR3 region is CAGSQALWTGWEETQYF. The CDR3 DNA follows: TGTGCCGGCAGCCAAGCACTTTGGACGGGGTGGGAAGAGACCCAGTACTTC.

The chain has TRBV6-5 and TRBJ2-1; no definite D call. The J call may be mistaken, given a closer DNA end match to TRBJ2-7. CDR3 length equals 15 residues. Germline V gives CDR1 MNHEY, CDR2 SVGAGI. CDR3 protein: CASSYSGWANNEQYF. Here the CDR3 DNA reads TGTGCCAGCAGTTACTCCGGTTGGGCGAACAATGAGCAGTACTTC.

The chain carries TRBV29-1 and TRBJ2-2, with D possibly TRBD1 on 6 matching bases. Trimming took 6 bases from V and 1 from J, leaving 6 bases between them. The CDR3 runs 12 residues. Germline V lookup: CDR1 SQVTM, CDR2 ANQGSEA. For the CDR3, the DNA is TGCAGCGTACAGGGGAACACCGGGGAGCTGTTTTTT. It yields the protein CSVQGNTGELFF.

This clonotype came up many times. The chain uses TRBV3-1 and TRBJ1-2; unclear D gene. The CDR3 runs to 13 residues. The germline gives CDR1 LGHDT, CDR2 YNNKEL (reference sequence). V was shortened by 1 base and J by 0 bases, with 3 bases between the two germline ends. CDR3 sequence reads: CASSQGSNYGYTF. CDR3 nucleotide sequence: TGTGCCAGCAGCCAAGGGTCTAACTATGGCTACACCTTC.

In its sample, this clonotype was seen many times. V and J are TRBV5-1 and TRBJ1-3; D is unresolved. The CDR3 length is 15 residues. Germline-derived CDR1 and CDR2 are SGHRS and YFSETQ. Trimming removed 0 bases at V and 4 bases at J, with 11 bases between. In DNA form, the CDR3 reads TGCGCCAGCAGCTTGGGCTCAGGCGCCGGAAACACCATATATTTT. This gives the protein CASSLGSGAGNTIYF.

With regard to this clonotype: This may come from a read error, since a much larger clone is one base off. V and J are TRBV6-2 or TRBV6-3 and TRBJ2-2; TRBD2 is a possible D gene (5 bases). This CDR3 contains 11 residues. Germline V CDR1 and CDR2: MNHEY, SVGEGT. CDR3 sequence (DNA): TGTGCCAGCACGGTAGCCGGGGAGCTGGTTTTT. Translating it yields CASTVAGELVF.

In this sample, this clonotype turned up many times. CDR3 amino acids: CSASSSGRGNEQFF. CDR3 nucleotide sequence: TGCAGTGCTAGCTCTAGCGGGAGAGGCAATGAGCAGTTCTTC. The chain has TRBV20-1 and TRBJ2-1, with TRBD2 identical over 10 bases. J lost 6 bases, V lost 3 bases, and 5 bases had no gene match. This CDR3 comprises 14 residues. Germline CDR1 DFQATT, CDR2 SNEGSKA (reference sequence).

This clonotype was detected many times. The genes are TRBV20-1 and TRBJ1-4; the D is unclear. V dropped 2 bases and J dropped 4 bases, with 8 bases sitting between them. The CDR3 covers 13 residues. The germline V gene has CDR1 DFQATT and CDR2 SNEGSKA (reference sequence). As DNA, the CDR3 is TGCAGTGCTAGAAACTCCTATAATGAAAAACTGTTTTTT. Its protein is CSARNSYNEKLFF.

This clonotype has a handful of counts. This chain uses TRBV7-9 with TRBJ1-4; 8 bases map to TRBD1. The CDR3 is made up of 14 amino acids. In germline, CDR1 is SEHNR, CDR2 FQNEAQ (reference sequence). The V and J ends lost 5 bases and 8 bases, in that order; junction bases with no gene match: 7. The CDR3: CASSPGTGWEKLFF. The CDR3 DNA follows: TGTGCCAGCAGCCCAGGGACAGGTTGGGAAAAACTGTTTTTT.

Comments on this clonotype: The conserved final phenylalanine or tryptophan is absent from the CDR3, which likely points to a read error. The DNA is omitted, as the CDR3 cannot be located on it reliably, and the CDR3 follows TCRdb's listing. The chain uses TRBV27 and TRBJ1-2. Germline V CDR1 and CDR2: MNHEY, SMNVEV (reference sequence). The CDR3 is 13 residues long, counting both termini. The CDR3 protein is CASSLSKVYGHTL.